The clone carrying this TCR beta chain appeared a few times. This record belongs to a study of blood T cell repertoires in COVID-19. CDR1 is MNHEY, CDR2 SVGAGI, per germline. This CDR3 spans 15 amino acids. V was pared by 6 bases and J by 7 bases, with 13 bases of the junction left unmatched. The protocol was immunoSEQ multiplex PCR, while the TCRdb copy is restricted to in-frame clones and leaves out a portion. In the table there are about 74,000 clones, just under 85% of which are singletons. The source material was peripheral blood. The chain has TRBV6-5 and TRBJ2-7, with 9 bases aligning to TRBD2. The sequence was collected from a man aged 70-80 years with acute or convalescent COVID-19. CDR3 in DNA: TGTGCCAGCAGAGTTAGCGGGGGATCTCTGGGGGAGCAGTACTTC. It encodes CASRVSGGSLGEQYF.